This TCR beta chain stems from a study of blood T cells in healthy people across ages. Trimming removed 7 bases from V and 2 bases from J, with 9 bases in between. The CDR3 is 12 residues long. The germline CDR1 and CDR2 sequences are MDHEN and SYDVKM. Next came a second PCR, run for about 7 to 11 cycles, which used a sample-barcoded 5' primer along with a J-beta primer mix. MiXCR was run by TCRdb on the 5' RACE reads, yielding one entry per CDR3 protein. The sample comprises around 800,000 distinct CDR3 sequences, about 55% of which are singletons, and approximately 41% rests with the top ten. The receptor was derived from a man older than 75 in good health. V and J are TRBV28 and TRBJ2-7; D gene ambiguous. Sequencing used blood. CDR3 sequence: CASTDLTYEQYF. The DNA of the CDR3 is TGTGCCAGCACGGATTTAACCTACGAGCAGTACTTC.